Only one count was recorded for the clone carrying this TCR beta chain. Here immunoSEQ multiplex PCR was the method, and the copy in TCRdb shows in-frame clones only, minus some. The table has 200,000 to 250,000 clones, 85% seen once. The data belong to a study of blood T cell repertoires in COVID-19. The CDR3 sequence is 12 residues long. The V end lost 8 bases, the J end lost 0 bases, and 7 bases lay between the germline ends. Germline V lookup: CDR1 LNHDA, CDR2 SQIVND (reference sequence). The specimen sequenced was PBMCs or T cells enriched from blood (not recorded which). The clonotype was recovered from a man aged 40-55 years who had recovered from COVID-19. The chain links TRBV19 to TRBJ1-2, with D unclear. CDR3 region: CASANSNYGYTF. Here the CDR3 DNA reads TGTGCCAGTGCGAATTCTAACTATGGCTACACCTTC. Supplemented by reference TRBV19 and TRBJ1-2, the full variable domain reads DGGITQSPKYLFRKEGQNVTLSCEQNLNHDAMYWYRQDPGQGLRLIYYSQIVNDFQKGDIAEGYSVSREKKESFPLTVTSAQKNPTAFYLCASANSNYGYTFGSGTRLTVV.